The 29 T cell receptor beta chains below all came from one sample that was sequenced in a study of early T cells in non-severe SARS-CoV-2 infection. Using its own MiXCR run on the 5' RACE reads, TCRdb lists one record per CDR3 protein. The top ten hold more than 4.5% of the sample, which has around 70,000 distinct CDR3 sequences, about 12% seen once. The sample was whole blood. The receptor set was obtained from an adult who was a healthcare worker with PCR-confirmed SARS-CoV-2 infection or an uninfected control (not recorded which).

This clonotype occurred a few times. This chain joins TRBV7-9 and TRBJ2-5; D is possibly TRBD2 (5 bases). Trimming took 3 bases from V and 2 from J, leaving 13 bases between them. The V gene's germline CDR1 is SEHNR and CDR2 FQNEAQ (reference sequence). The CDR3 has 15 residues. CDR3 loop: CASSLDWVPQETQYF. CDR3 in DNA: TGTGCCAGCAGCTTGGACTGGGTCCCACAAGAGACCCAGTACTTC.

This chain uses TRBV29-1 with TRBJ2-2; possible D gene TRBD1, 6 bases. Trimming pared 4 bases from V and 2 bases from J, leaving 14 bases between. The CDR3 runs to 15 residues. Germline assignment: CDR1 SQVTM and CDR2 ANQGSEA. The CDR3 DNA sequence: TGCAGCGTTGCGGGCATACAGGGAAACACCGGGGAGCTGTTTTTT. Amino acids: CSVAGIQGNTGELFF.

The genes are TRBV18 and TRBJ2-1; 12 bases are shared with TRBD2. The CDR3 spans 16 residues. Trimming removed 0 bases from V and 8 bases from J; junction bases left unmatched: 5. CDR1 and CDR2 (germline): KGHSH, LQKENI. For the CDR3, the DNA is TGTGCCAGCTCACCACCGGCTAGCGGGGGGGCATATGAGCAGTTCTTC. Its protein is CASSPPASGGAYEQFF.

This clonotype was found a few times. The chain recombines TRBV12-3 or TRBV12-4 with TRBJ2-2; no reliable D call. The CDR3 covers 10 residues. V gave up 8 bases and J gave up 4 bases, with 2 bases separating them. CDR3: CASGTGELFF. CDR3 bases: TGTGCCAGCGGCACCGGGGAGCTGTTTTTT.

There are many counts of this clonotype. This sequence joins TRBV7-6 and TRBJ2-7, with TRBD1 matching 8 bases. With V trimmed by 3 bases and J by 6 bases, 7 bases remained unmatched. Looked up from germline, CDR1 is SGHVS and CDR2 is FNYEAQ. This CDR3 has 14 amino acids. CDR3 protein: CASSLRQGTGEQYF. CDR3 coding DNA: TGTGCCAGCAGCTTGCGACAGGGGACGGGCGAGCAGTACTTC.

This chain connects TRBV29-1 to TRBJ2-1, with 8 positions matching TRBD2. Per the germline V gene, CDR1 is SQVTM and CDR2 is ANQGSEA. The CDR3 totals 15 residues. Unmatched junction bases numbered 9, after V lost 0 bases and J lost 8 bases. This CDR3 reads CSVEELAGSVHEQFF. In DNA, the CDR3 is TGCAGCGTTGAAGAATTAGCGGGGTCCGTCCATGAGCAGTTCTTC.

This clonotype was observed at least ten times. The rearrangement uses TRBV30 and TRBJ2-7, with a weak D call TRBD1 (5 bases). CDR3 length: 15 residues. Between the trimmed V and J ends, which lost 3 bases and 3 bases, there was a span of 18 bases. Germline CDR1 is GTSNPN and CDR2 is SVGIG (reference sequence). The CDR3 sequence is CAWRSKFGAVYEQYF. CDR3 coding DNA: TGTGCCTGGAGGTCAAAGTTTGGGGCGGTCTACGAGCAGTACTTC.

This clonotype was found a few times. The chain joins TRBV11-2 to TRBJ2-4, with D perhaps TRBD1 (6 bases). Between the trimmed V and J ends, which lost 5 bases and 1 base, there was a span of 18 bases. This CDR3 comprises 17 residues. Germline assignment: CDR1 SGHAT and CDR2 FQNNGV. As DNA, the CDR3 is TGTGCCAGCAGCCCTGGTGGGGGCTCGGGGGCCAAAAACATTCAGTACTTC. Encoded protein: CASSPGGGSGAKNIQYF. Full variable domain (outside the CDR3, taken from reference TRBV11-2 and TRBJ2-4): EAGVAQSPRYKIIEKRQSVAFWCNPISGHATLYWYQQILGQGPKLLIQFQNNGVVDDSQLPKDRFSAERLKGVDSTLKIQPAKLEDSAVYLCASSPGGGSGAKNIQYFGAGTRLSVL.

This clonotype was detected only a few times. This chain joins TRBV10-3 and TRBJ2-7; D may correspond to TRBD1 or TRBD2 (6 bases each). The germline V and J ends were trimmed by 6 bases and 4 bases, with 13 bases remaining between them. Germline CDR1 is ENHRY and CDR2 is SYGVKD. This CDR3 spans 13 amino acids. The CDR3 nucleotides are TGTGCCATCAGGAGACAGGCGGGATACGAGCAGTACTTC. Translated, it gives CAIRRQAGYEQYF.

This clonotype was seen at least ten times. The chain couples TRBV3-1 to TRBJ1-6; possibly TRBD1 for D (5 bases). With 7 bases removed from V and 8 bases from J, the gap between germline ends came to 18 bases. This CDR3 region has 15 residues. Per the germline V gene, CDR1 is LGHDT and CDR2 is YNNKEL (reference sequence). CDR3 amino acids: CASTPGGFVYSPLHF. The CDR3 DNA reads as TGTGCCAGCACCCCTGGGGGATTCGTCTATTCACCCCTCCACTTT. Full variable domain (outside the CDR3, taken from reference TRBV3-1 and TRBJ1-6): DTAVSQTPKYLVTQMGNDKSIKCEQNLGHDTMYWYKQDSKKFLKIMFSYNNKELIINETVPNRFSPKSPDKAHLNLHINSLELGDSAVYFCASTPGGFVYSPLHFGNGTRLTVT.

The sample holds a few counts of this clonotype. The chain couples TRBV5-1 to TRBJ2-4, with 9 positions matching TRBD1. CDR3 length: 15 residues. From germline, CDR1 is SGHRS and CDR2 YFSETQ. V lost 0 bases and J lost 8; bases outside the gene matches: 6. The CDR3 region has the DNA TGCGCCAGCAGCTTGGCGAGGGACAGGGCAGACATTCAGTACTTC. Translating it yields CASSLARDRADIQYF.

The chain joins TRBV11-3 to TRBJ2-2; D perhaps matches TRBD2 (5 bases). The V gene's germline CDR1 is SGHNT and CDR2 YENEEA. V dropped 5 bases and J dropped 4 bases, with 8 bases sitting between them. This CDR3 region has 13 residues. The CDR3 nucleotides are TGTGCCAGCAGCCCGGGGTCCACCGGGGAGCTGTTTTTT. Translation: CASSPGSTGELFF.

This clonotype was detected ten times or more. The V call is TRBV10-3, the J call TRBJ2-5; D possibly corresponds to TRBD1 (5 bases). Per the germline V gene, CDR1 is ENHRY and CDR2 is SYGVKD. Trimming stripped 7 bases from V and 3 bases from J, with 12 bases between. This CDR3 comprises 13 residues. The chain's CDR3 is CAINRRVEETQYF. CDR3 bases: TGTGCCATCAATCGCAGGGTGGAAGAGACCCAGTACTTC.

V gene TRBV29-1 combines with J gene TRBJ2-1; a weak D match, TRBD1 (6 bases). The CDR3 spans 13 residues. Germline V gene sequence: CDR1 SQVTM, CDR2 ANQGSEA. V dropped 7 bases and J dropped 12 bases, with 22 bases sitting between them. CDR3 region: CSAEASGVDGQFF. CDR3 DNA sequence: TGCAGCGCCGAAGCTTCAGGGGTGGATGGGCAGTTCTTC.

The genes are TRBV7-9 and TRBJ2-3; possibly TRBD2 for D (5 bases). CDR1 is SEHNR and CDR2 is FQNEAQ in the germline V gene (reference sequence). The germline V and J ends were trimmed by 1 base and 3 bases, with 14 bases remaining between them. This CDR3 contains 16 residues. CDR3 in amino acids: CASSLGLAALTDTQYF. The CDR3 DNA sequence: TGTGCCAGCAGCTTAGGGCTAGCCGCTCTAACAGATACGCAGTATTTT. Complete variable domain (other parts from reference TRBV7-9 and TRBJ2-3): DTGVSQNPRHKITKRGQNVTFRCDPISEHNRLYWYRQTLGQGPEFLTYFQNEAQLEKSRLLSDRFSAERPKGSFSTLEIQRTEQGDSAMYLCASSLGLAALTDTQYFGPGTRLTVL.

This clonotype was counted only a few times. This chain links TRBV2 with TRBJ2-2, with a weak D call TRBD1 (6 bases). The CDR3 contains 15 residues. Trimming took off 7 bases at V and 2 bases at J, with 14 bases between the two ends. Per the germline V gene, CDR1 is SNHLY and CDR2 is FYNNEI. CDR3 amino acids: CASNQRGINTGELFF. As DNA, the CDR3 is TGTGCCAGCAACCAAAGGGGGATTAACACCGGGGAGCTGTTTTTT.

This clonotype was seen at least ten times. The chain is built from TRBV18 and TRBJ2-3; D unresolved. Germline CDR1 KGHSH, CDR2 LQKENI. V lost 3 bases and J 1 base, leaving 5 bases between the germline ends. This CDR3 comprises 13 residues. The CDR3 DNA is TGTGCCAGCTCACCCCCGGGCACAGATACGCAGTATTTT. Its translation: CASSPPGTDTQYF.

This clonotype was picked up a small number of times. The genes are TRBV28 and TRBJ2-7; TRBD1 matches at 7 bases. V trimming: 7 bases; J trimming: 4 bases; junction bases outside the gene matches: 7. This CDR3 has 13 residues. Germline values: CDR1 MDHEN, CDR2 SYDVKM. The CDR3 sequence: CASTPGQSYEQYF. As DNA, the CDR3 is TGTGCCAGCACTCCGGGACAGAGTTACGAGCAGTACTTC.

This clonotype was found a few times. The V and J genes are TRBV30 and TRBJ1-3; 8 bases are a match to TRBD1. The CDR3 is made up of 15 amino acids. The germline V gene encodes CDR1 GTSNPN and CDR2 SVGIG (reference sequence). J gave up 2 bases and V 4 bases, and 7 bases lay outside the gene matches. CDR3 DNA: TGTGCCTGGACAAGACAGGGGAGGCCTGGAAACACCATATATTTT. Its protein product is CAWTRQGRPGNTIYF.

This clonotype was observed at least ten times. The CDR3 here is CASSSDSIILSYNSPLHF. CDR3 nucleotides: TGTGCCAGCTCCTCCGACAGTATAATCCTCTCCTATAATTCACCCCTCCACTTT. The rearrangement joins TRBV19 to TRBJ1-6; possibly TRBD1 for D (5 bases). The CDR3 extends over 18 amino acids. Trimming stripped 9 bases from V and 0 bases from J, with 21 bases between. Germline V gene sequence: CDR1 LNHDA, CDR2 SQIVND (reference sequence).

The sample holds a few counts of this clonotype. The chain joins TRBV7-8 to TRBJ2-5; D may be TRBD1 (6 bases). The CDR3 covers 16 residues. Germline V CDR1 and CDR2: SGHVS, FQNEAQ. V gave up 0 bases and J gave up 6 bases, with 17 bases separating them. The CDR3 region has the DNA TGTGCCAGCAGCTTAGCTTCGAACTGGCAGGGGAAGACCCAGTACTTC. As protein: CASSLASNWQGKTQYF.

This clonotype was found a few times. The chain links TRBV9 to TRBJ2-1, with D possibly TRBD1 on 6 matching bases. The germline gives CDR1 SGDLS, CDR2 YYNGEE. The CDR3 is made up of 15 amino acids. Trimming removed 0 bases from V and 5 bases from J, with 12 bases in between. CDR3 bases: TGTGCCAGCAGCGTAGATGGGGGCCGCGACAATGAGCAGTTCTTC. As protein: CASSVDGGRDNEQFF.

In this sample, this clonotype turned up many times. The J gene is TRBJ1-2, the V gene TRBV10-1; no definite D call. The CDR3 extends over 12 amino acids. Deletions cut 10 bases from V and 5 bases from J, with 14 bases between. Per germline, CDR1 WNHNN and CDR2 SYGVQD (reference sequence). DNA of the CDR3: TGCGCCACCTACTCCGTGCGGTATGGCTACACCTTC. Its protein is CATYSVRYGYTF.

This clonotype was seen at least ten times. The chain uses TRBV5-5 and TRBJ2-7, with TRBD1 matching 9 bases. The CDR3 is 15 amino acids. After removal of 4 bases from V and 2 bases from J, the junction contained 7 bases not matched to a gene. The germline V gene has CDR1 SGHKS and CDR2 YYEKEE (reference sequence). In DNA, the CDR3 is TGTGCCAGCAGCCACCGGGACAGGGCCACCTACGAGCAGTACTTC. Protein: CASSHRDRATYEQYF.

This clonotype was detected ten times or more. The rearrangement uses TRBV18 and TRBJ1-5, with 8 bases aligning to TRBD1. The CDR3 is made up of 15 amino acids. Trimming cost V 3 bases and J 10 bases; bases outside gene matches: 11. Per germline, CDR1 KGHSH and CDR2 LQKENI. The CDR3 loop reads CASSPGGTGEGPQHF. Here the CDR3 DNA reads TGTGCCAGCTCACCTGGGGGGACAGGTGAAGGCCCCCAGCATTTT.

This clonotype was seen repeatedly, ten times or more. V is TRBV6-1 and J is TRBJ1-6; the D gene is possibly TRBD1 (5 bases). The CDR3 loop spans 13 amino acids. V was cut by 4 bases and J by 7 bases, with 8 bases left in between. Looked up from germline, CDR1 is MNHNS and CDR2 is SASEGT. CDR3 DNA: TGTGCCAGCAGTGGACAGACGAATTCACCCCTCCACTTT. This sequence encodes CASSGQTNSPLHF.

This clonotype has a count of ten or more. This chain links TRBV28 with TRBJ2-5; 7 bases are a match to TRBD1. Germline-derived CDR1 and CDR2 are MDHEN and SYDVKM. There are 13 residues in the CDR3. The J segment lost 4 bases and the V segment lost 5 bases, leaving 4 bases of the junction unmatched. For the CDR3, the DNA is TGTGCCAGCAGTACAGGGGTGCGAGAGACCCAGTACTTC. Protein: CASSTGVRETQYF.

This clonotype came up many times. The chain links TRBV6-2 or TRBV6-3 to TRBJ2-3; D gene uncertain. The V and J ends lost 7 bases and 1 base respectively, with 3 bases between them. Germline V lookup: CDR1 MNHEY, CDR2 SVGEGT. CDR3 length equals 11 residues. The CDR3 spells CASKRTDTQYF. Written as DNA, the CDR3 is TGTGCCAGCAAGCGCACAGATACGCAGTATTTT.

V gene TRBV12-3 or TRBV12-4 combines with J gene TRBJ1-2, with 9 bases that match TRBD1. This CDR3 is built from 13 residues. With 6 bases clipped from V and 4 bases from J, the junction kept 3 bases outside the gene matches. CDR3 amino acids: CASSQGQGYGYTF. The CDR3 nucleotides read TGTGCCAGCAGCCAGGGACAGGGCTATGGCTACACCTTC.